The rows below give T cell receptor beta chains drawn from one sample of a study of control samples from healthy donors and cancer patients. Clones were read by immunoSEQ multiplex PCR, and TCRdb kept only the in-frame ones, dropping some. Found here are about 95,000 clones, 88% of them singletons; the top ten hold approximately 15%. Sample: blood. Receptors were obtained from a woman between 70 and 85 years old in good health. Each CDR3 is given with its conserved first and last residue. Each record gives: CDR3 protein, clone size, CDR3 length, V gene, D gene. The D gene is left open where the match is weak. Where a row states a size, it is once, few, many or the class of an expanded clone; other rows omit it.

CDR3aa: CAISESASTDTQYF
abundance: NA
len: 14
v_gene: TRBV10-3
d_gene: NA

CDR3aa: CASKETSPGELFF
abundance: NA
len: 13
v_gene: TRBV7-2
d_gene: TRBD2

CDR3aa: CASNLQGGGNQPQHF
abundance: few
len: 15
v_gene: TRBV28
d_gene: TRBD1

CDR3aa: CASSSAAGGWRDTQYF
abundance: NA
len: 16
v_gene: TRBV14
d_gene: NA

CDR3aa: CASSFRDRPYNEQFF
abundance: NA
len: 15
v_gene: TRBV5-4
d_gene: TRBD1

CDR3aa: CASRRRIHEQYF
abundance: NA
len: 12
v_gene: TRBV2
d_gene: NA

CDR3aa: CATRGQVNTEAFF
abundance: once
len: 13
v_gene: TRBV27
d_gene: TRBD1

CDR3aa: CASSLAGYSNQPQHF
abundance: NA
len: 15
v_gene: TRBV11-3
d_gene: NA

CDR3aa: CATSRDLASGGQPQHF
abundance: NA
len: 16
v_gene: TRBV15
d_gene: NA

CDR3aa: CASSSYKYETSGNTIYF
abundance: NA
len: 17
v_gene: TRBV5-6
d_gene: NA

CDR3aa: CASRERLAGAFEQFF
abundance: NA
len: 15
v_gene: TRBV5-8
d_gene: TRBD2

CDR3aa: CASSLDRVDGYTF
abundance: NA
len: 13
v_gene: TRBV6-5
d_gene: TRBD1

CDR3aa: CASSYPPGGAAFF
abundance: once
len: 13
v_gene: TRBV5-1
d_gene: NA

CDR3aa: CASSESGGASYNEQFF
abundance: NA
len: 16
v_gene: TRBV6-1
d_gene: NA

CDR3aa: CASRTGVEQFF
abundance: NA
len: 11
v_gene: TRBV11-2
d_gene: NA

CDR3aa: CASSPGTGGLNTEAFF
abundance: NA
len: 16
v_gene: TRBV7-9
d_gene: TRBD1

CDR3aa: CASSLDGTALGFGYTF
abundance: NA
len: 16
v_gene: TRBV5-8
d_gene: TRBD1

CDR3aa: CASRKQGASNSPLHF
abundance: NA
len: 15
v_gene: TRBV6-4
d_gene: TRBD1

CDR3aa: CASSLETFMNTEAFF
abundance: NA
len: 15
v_gene: TRBV5-4
d_gene: NA

CDR3aa: CASSSLQGGSYEQYF
abundance: NA
len: 15
v_gene: TRBV28
d_gene: NA

CDR3aa: CASREARTGRAYEQYF
abundance: NA
len: 16
v_gene: TRBV6-1
d_gene: TRBD1

CDR3aa: CSASTSAHTDTQYF
abundance: NA
len: 14
v_gene: TRBV20-1
d_gene: TRBD2

CDR3aa: CASSLGGVQDTQYF
abundance: NA
len: 14
v_gene: TRBV5-1
d_gene: NA

CDR3aa: CASSPGTLSNQPQHF
abundance: NA
len: 15
v_gene: TRBV19
d_gene: NA

CDR3aa: CAISGYLNTEAFF
abundance: few
len: 13
v_gene: TRBV10-3
d_gene: NA

CDR3aa: CASSLVVAGNLKNEQFF
abundance: NA
len: 17
v_gene: TRBV7-9
d_gene: NA

CDR3aa: CASRSDGGRALETQYF
abundance: NA
len: 16
v_gene: TRBV7-9
d_gene: TRBD2

CDR3aa: CASSGSRETQYF
abundance: NA
len: 12
v_gene: TRBV2
d_gene: NA

CDR3aa: CAWSSRNTEAFF
abundance: NA
len: 12
v_gene: TRBV30
d_gene: NA

CDR3aa: CASSRASYNEQFF
abundance: NA
len: 13
v_gene: TRBV7-9
d_gene: NA

CDR3aa: CASSLGQGRTEAFF
abundance: NA
len: 14
v_gene: TRBV5-4
d_gene: TRBD1

CDR3aa: CAISEGAVKGDTQYF
abundance: NA
len: 15
v_gene: TRBV10-3
d_gene: NA

CDR3aa: CASRDAGTGRDGYTF
abundance: NA
len: 15
v_gene: TRBV6-5
d_gene: TRBD1

CDR3aa: CASSAGGSTNTGELFF
abundance: NA
len: 16
v_gene: TRBV7-2
d_gene: TRBD2

CDR3aa: CASSFAGTGELFF
abundance: NA
len: 13
v_gene: TRBV11-3
d_gene: NA

CDR3aa: CASSDSLRANNEQFF
abundance: NA
len: 15
v_gene: TRBV10-1
d_gene: NA

CDR3aa: CASSLRTGAQETQYF
abundance: NA
len: 15
v_gene: TRBV27
d_gene: TRBD1

CDR3aa: CASSSFTPGYTF
abundance: few
len: 12
v_gene: TRBV7-9
d_gene: NA

CDR3aa: CASSQDRAGYTF
abundance: once
len: 12
v_gene: TRBV14
d_gene: NA

CDR3aa: CASSSFGAKNIQYF
abundance: NA
len: 14
v_gene: TRBV6-2/TRBV6-3
d_gene: NA

CDR3aa: CASHNTAFSNYGYTF
abundance: NA
len: 15
v_gene: TRBV10-2
d_gene: NA

CDR3aa: CASSSQDGYTF
abundance: NA
len: 11
v_gene: TRBV6-5
d_gene: NA

CDR3aa: CASSSRRDRGSPAGNTIYF
abundance: NA
len: 19
v_gene: TRBV28
d_gene: TRBD1

CDR3aa: CASSSRQGGEQYF
abundance: NA
len: 13
v_gene: TRBV7-2
d_gene: TRBD1